This record concerns one T cell receptor beta chain sequence. This CDR3 contains 16 residues. V dropped 4 bases and J dropped 5 bases, with 17 bases sitting between them. Germline-derived CDR1 and CDR2 are MNHEY and SVGAGI. The sample originates from a study of blood T cell repertoires in COVID-19. Study-wide context: Sites in the United States, Italy and Spain provided acute and convalescent COVID-19 samples. From T cells, B-cell-depleted T cells, or PBMCs came the material, which was cDNA or gDNA.

Clones were read by immunoSEQ multiplex PCR, and TCRdb kept only the in-frame ones, dropping some. The data contain 200,000 to 250,000 clones, around 84% of them singletons. Material: peripheral blood. The chain joins TRBV6-5 to TRBJ1-4, with D possibly TRBD1 on 5 matching bases. The clonotype was recovered from a young man with active or convalescent COVID-19. The DNA for the CDR3 is TGTGCCAGCAGTTCCCCCTACGGGGGGGGGAATGAAAAACTGTTTTTT. It yields the protein CASSSPYGGGNEKLFF.